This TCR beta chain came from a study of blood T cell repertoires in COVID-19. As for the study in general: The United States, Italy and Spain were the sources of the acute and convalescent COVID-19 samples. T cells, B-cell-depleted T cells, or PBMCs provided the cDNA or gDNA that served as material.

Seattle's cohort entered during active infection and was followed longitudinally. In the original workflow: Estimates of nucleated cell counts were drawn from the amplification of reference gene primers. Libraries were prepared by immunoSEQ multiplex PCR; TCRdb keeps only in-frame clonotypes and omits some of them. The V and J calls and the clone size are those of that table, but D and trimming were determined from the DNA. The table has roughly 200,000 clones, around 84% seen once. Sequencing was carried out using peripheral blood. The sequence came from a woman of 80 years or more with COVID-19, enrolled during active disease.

The DNA of the CDR3 is TGTGCCAGCAGCTTAGGGACTAGCCACGGGGTGCAAGGAGAGACCCAGTACTTC. This sequence encodes CASSLGTSHGVQGETQYF. This chain uses TRBV7-9 with TRBJ2-5, with 8 positions matching TRBD2. V was clipped by 1 base and J by 4 bases; unmatched bases: 14. This CDR3 spans 18 amino acids. Germline assignment: CDR1 SEHNR and CDR2 FQNEAQ (reference sequence).